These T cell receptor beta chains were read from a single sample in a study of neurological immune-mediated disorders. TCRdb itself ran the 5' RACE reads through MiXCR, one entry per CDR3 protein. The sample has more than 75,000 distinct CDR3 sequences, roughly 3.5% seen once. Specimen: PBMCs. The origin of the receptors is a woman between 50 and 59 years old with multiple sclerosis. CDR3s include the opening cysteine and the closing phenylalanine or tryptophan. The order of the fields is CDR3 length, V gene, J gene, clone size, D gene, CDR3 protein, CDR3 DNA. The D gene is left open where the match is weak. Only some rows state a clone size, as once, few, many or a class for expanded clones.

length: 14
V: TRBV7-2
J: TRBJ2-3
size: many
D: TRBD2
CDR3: CASSRLAGGDTQYF
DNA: TGTGCCAGCAGTCGACTAGCGGGCGGAGATACGCAGTATTTT

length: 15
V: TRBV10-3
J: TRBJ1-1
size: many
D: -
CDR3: CAIKSAGMTNTEAFF
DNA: TGTGCCATCAAGTCGGCAGGGATGACGAACACTGAAGCTTTCTTT

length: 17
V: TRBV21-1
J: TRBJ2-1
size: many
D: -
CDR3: CASSTDLTSGGYNEQFF
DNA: TGTGCCAGCAGCACTGATTTGACTAGCGGGGGGTACAATGAGCAGTTCTTC

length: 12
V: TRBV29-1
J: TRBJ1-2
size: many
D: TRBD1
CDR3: CSVGQGAYGYTF
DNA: TGCAGCGTTGGGCAGGGGGCTTATGGCTACACCTTC

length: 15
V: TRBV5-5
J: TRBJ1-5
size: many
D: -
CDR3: CASSSGLNSNQPQHF
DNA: TGTGCCAGCAGCTCGGGATTAAATAGCAATCAGCCCCAGCATTTT

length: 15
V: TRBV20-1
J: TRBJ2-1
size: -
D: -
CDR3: CSARGGESAHHEQFF
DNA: TGCAGTGCTAGAGGTGGTGAGTCGGCGCACCATGAGCAGTTCTTC

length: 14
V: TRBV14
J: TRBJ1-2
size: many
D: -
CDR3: CASSQVRDPRGYTF
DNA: TGTGCCAGCAGCCAAGTGCGGGACCCGCGGGGCTACACCTTC

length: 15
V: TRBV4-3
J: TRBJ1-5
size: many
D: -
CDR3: CASSQDLGGFASQHF
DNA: TGCGCCAGCAGCCAAGATCTTGGGGGGTTCGCATCCCAGCATTTT

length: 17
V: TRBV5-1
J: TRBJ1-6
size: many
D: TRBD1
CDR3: CASSSLDRLNYNSPLHF
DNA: TGCGCCAGCAGCTCATTGGACAGGCTAAACTATAATTCACCCCTCCACTTT

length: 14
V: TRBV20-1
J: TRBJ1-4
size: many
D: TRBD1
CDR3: CSATTGAFNEKLFF
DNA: TGCAGTGCCACAACAGGGGCGTTTAATGAAAAACTGTTTTTT

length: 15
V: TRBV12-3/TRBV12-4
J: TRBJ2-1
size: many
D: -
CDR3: CASSLSRGWINEQFF
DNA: TGTGCCAGCAGTTTATCCCGCGGGTGGATCAATGAGCAGTTCTTC

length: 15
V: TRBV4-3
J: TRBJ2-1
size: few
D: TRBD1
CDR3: CASSQGDRAYNEQFF
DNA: TGCGCCAGCAGCCAAGGGGACAGGGCCTACAATGAGCAGTTCTTC

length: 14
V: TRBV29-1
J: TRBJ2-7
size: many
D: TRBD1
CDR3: CSVGGQADSYEQYF
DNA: TGCAGCGTCGGAGGACAGGCTGACTCCTACGAGCAGTACTTC

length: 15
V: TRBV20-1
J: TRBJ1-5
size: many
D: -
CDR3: CSARVPRNSNQPQHF
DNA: TGCAGTGCTAGAGTCCCCAGAAATAGCAATCAGCCCCAGCATTTT

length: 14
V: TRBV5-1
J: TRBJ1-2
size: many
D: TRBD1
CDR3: CASSRGQGDYGYTF
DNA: TGCGCCAGCAGCAGGGGACAGGGAGACTATGGCTACACCTTC

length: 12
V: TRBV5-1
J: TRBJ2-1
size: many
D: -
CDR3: CASSRDPREQFF
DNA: TGCGCCAGCAGTCGGGATCCCCGAGAGCAGTTCTTC

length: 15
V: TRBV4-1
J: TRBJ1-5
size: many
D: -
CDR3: CASSLADRFNQPQHF
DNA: TGCGCCAGCAGCCTGGCGGACAGATTCAATCAGCCCCAGCATTTT

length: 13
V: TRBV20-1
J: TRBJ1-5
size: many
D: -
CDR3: CSARRAGNQPQHF
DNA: TGCAGTGCTAGACGGGCAGGCAATCAGCCCCAGCATTTT

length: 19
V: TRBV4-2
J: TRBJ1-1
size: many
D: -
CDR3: CASSQLKIRPRIMNTEAFF
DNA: TGTGCCAGCAGCCAACTAAAAATCAGACCGAGAATCATGAACACTGAAGCTTTCTTT

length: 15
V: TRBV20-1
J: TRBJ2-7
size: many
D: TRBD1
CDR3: CSAHLRDRVVYEQYF
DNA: TGCAGTGCCCATCTCCGGGACAGGGTTGTGTACGAGCAGTACTTC

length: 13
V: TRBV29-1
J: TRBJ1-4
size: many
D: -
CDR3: CSAGGKSVEKLFF
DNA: TGCAGCGCTGGGGGGAAATCGGTTGAAAAACTGTTTTTT

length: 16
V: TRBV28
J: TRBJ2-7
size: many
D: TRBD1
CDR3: CASSLTGRGGVYEQYF
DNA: TGTGCCAGCAGTTTAACGGGACGAGGGGGCGTCTACGAGCAGTACTTC

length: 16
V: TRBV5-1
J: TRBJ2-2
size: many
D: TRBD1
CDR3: CASLPGGFANTGELFF
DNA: TGCGCCAGCCTCCCAGGGGGTTTCGCGAACACCGGGGAGCTGTTTTTT

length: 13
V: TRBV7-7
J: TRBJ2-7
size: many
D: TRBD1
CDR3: CASSSDRGYEQYF
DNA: TGTGCTAGCAGCTCGGACAGGGGATACGAGCAGTACTTC

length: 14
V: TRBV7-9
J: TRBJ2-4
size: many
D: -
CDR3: CASSRLTAKNIQYF
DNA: TGTGCCAGCAGCCGCCTGACAGCCAAAAACATTCAGTACTTC

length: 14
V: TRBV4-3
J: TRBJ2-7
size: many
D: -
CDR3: CASSQDWGGYEQYF
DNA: TGCGCCAGCAGCCAAGATTGGGGTGGGTACGAGCAGTACTTC

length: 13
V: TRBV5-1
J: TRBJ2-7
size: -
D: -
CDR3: CASSLEGNYEQYF
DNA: TGCGCCAGCAGCTTGGAGGGAAACTACGAGCAGTACTTC

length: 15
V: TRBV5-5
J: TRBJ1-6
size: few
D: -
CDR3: CASSLTQDRNSPLHF
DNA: TGTGCCAGCAGCTTAACCCAGGACAGAAATTCACCCCTCCACTTT

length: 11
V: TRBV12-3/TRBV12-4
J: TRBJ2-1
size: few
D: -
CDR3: CASSFGQGKVF
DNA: TGTGCCAGCAGTTTCGGACAAGGGAAAGTCTTC

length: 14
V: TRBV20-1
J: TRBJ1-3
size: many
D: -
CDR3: CSARDRLAGNTIYF
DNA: TGCAGTGCTAGAGATAGGCTAGCGGGAAACACCATATATTTT

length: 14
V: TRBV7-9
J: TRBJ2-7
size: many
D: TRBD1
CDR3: CASSPRQGTYEQYF
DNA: TGTGCCAGCAGCCCCCGACAGGGGACCTACGAGCAGTACTTC

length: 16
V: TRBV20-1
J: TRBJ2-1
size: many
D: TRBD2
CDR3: CSAIRLAPLHSNEQFF
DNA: TGCAGTGCTATAAGACTAGCCCCCTTACACAGCAATGAGCAGTTCTTC

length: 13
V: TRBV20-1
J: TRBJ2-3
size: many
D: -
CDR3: CSAGLAGTDTQYF
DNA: TGCAGTGCTGGCTTAGCGGGCACAGATACGCAGTATTTT

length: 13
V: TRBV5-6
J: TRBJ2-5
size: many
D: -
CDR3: CASSLDSQETQYF
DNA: TGTGCCAGCAGCTTAGACTCGCAGGAGACCCAGTACTTC

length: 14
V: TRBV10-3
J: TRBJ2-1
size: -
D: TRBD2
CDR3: CATGNGLAGVEQFF
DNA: TGTGCCACGGGGAACGGACTAGCGGGGGTTGAGCAGTTCTTC

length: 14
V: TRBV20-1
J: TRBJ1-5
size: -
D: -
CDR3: CSAGGGRFDKTQNF
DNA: TGCAGTGCCGGGGGGGGCAGGTTCGATAAGACCCAGAATTTT

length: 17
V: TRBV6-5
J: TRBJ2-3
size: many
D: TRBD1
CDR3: CASSYSITGGNTDTQYF
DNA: TGTGCCAGCAGTTACTCGATAACAGGGGGAAACACAGATACGCAGTATTTT

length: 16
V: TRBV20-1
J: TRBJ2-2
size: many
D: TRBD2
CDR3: CSAKVGGAANTGELFF
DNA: TGCAGTGCTAAGGTCGGGGGGGCCGCGAACACCGGGGAGCTGTTTTTT

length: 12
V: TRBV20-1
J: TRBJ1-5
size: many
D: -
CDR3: CSARSLNQPQHF
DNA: TGCAGTGCTAGGAGCCTGAATCAGCCCCAGCATTTT